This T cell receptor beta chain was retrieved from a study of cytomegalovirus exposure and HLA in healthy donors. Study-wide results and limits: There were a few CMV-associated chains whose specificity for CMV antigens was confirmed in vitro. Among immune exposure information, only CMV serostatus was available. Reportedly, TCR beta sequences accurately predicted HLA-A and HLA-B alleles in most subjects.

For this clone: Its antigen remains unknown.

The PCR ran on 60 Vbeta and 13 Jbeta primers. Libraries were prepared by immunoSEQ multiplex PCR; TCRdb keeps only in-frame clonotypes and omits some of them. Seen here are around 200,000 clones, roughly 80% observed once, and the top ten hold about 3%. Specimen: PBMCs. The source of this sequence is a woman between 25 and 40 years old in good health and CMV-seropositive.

The CDR3 region has the DNA TGTGCCAGCAGCTTAGAGGGGCGACTGAACAATGAGCAGTTCTTC. Amino acid sequence: CASSLEGRLNNEQFF. J is TRBJ2-1 and V is TRBV13, with a weak D call TRBD1 (5 bases). The germline V gene has CDR1 PRHDT and CDR2 FYEKMQ (reference sequence). The CDR3 is made up of 15 amino acids. V dropped 1 base and J dropped 5 bases, with 12 bases sitting between them.